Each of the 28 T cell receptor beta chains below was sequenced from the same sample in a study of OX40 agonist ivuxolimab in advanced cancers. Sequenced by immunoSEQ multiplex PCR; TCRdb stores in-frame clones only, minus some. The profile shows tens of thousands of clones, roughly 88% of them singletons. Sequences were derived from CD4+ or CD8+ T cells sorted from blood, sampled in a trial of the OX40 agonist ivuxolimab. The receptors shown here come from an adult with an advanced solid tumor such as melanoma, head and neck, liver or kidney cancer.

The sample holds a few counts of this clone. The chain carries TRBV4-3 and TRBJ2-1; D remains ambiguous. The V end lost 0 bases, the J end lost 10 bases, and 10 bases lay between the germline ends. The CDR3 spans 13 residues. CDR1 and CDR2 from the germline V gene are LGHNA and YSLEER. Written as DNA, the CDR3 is TGCGCCAGCAGCCAAGAGGCAGGCCGAGAGCAGTTCTTC. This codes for CASSQEAGREQFF.

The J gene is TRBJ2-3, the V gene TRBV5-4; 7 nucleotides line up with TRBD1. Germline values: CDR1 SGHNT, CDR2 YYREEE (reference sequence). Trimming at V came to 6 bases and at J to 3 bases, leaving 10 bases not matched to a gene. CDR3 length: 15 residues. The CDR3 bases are TGTGCCAGCAACCTTGAGACAGGGCTTACAGATACGCAGTATTTT. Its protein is CASNLETGLTDTQYF.

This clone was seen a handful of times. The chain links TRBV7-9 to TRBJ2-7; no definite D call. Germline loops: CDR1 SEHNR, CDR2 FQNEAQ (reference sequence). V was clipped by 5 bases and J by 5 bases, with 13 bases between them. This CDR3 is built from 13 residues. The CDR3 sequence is CASSAFYRDEQYF. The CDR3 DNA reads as TGTGCCAGCAGCGCGTTTTATAGGGACGAGCAGTACTTC.

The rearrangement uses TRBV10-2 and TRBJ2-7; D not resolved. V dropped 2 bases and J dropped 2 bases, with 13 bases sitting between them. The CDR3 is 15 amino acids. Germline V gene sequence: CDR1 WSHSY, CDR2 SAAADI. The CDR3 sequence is CASSEQGIFAYEQYF. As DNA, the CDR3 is TGCGCCAGCAGTGAGCAAGGGATTTTCGCCTACGAGCAGTACTTC.

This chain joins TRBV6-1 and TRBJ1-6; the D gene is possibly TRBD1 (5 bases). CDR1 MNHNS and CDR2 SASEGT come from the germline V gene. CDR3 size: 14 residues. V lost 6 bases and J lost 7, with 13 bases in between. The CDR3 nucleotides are TGTGCCAGCAGGCAAGGGTGGGGGAATTCACCCCTCCACTTT. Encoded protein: CASRQGWGNSPLHF.

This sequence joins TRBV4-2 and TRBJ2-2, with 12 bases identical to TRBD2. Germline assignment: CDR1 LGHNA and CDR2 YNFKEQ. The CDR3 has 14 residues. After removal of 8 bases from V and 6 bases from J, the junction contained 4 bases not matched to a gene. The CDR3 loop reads CASRLAGGPGELFF. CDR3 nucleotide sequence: TGTGCCAGCCGCCTAGCGGGAGGGCCCGGGGAGCTGTTTTTT.

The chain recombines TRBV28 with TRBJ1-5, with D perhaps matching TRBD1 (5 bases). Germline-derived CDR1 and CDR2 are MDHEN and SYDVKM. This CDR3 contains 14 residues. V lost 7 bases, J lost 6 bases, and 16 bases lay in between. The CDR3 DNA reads TGTGCCAGCACCGAGTCGGGGGACGGTCAGCCCCAGCATTTT. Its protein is CASTESGDGQPQHF.

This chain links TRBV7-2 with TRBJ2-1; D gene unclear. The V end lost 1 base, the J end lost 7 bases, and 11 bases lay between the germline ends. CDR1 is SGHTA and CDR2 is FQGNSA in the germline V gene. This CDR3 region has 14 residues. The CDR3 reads CASSLGTAWNEQFF. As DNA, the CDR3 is TGTGCCAGCAGCTTAGGTACAGCGTGGAATGAGCAGTTCTTC. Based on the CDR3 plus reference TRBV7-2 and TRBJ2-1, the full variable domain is GAGVSQSPSNKVTEKGKDVELRCDPISGHTALYWYRQSLGQGLEFLIYFQGNSAPDKSGLPSDRFSAERTGGSVSTLTIQRTQQEDSAVYLCASSLGTAWNEQFFGPGTRLTVL.

The CDR3 is CASSLGDSHEKLFF. The CDR3 DNA sequence: TGTGCCAGCAGCTTGGGGGACAGCCATGAAAAACTGTTTTTT. The chain has TRBV7-2 and TRBJ1-4, with 7 bases fitting TRBD1. There are 14 residues in the CDR3. The trim removed 3 bases at V and 6 bases at J, leaving 4 bases unmatched. The germline V gene has CDR1 SGHTA and CDR2 FQGNSA.

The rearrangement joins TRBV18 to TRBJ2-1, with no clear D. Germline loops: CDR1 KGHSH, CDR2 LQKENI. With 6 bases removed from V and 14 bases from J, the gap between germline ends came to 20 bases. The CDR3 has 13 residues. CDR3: CASSGSLEIEKFF. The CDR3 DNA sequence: TGTGCCAGCTCCGGGTCCTTGGAGATAGAAAAGTTCTTC.

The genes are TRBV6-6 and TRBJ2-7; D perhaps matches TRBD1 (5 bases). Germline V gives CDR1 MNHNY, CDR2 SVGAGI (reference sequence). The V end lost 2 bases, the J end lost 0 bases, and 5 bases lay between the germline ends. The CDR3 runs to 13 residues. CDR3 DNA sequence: TGTGCCAGCAGTTACAGGGGCTCCTACGAGCAGTACTTC. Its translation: CASSYRGSYEQYF.

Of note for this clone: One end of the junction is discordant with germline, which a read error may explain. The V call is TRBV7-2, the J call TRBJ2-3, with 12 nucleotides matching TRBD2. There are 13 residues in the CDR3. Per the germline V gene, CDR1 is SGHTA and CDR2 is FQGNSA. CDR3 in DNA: TGTGCCAGCAGCTTAAGCCTAGCGGGAGGGCCACATTTT. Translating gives CASSLSLAGGPHF.

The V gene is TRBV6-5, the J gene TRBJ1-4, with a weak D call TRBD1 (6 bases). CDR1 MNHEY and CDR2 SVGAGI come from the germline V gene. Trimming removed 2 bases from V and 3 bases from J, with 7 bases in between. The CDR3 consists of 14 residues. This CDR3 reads CASSYQGSNEKLFF. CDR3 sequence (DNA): TGTGCCAGCAGTTACCAGGGGTCTAATGAAAAACTGTTTTTT.

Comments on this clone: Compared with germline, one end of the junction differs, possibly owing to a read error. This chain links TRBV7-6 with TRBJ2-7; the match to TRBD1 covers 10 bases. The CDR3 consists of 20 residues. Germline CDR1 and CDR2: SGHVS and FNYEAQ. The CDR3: CASSLGAGTGVGRSSYEQYF. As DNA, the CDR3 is TGTGCCAGCAGTTTAGGCGCCGGGACAGGGGTTGGTAGGAGCTCCTACGAGCAGTACTTC.

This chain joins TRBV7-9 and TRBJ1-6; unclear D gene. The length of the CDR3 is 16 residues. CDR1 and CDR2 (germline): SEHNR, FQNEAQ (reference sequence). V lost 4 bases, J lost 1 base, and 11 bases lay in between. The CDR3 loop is CASSSRLKSYNSPLHF. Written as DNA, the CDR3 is TGTGCCAGCAGCTCGAGACTGAAATCCTATAATTCACCCCTCCACTTT.

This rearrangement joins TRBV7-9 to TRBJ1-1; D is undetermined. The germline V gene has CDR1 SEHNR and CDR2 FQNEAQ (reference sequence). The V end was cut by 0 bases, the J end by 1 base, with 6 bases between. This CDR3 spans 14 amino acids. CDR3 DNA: TGTGCCAGCAGCTTAGCTCCAGCGAACACTGAAGCTTTCTTT. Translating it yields CASSLAPANTEAFF.

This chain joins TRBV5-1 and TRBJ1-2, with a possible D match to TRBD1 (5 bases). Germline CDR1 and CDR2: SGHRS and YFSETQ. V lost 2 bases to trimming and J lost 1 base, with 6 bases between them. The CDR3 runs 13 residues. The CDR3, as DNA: TGCGCCAGCAGCTTTGACAGTAACTATGGCTACACCTTC. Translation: CASSFDSNYGYTF.

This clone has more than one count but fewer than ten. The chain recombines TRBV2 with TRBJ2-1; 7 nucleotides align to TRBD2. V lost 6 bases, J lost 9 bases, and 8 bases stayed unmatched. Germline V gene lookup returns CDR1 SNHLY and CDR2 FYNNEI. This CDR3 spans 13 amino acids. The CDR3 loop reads CASSSGLVREQFF. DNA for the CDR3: TGTGCCAGCAGCTCAGGACTAGTCCGTGAGCAGTTCTTC.

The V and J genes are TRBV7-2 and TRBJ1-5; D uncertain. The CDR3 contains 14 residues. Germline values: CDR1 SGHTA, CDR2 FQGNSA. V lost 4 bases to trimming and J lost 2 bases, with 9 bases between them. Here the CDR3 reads CASSSNRGNQPQHF. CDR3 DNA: TGTGCCAGCAGCTCAAACAGAGGCAATCAGCCCCAGCATTTT.

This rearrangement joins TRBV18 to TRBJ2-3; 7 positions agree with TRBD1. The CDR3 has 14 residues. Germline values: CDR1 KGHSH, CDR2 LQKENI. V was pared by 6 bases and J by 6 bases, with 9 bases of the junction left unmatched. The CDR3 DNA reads TGTGCCAGCTCTCCGAACAGGGGCGGGGATACGCAGTATTTT. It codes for CASSPNRGGDTQYF.

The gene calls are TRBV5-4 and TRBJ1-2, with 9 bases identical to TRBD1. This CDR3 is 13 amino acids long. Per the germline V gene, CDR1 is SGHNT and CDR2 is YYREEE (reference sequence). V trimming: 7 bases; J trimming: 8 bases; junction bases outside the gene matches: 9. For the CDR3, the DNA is TGTGCCAGCGCTCGGGGACAGGGTGTCGGCTACACCTTC. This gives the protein CASARGQGVGYTF.

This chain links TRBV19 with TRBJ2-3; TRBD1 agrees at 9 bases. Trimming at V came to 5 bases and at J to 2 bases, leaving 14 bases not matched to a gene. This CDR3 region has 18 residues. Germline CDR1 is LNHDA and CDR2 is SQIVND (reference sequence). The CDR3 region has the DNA TGTGCCAGTAGTGTATCCGGGACAGGGTTACTGGTCACAGATACGCAGTATTTT. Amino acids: CASSVSGTGLLVTDTQYF.

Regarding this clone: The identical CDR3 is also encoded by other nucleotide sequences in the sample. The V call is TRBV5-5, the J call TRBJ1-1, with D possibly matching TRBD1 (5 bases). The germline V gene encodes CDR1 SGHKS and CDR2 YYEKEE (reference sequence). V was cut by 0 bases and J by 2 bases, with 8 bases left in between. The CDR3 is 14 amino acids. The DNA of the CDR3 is TGTGCCAGCAGCTTGGTGGGGGGAAACACTGAAGCTTTCTTT. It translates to CASSLVGGNTEAFF.

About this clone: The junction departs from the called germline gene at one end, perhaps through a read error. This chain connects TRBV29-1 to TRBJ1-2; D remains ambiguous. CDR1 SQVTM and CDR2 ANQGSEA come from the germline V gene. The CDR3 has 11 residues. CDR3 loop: CSVEDAGRITF. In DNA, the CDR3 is TGCAGCGTGGAAGATGCGGGGAGGATCACCTTC. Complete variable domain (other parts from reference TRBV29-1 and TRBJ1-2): SAVISQKPSRDICQRGTSLTIQCQVDSQVTMMFWYRQQPGQSLTLIATANQGSEATYESGFVIDKFPISRPNLTFSTLTVSNMSPEDSSIYLCSVEDAGRITFGSGTRLTVV.

For the CDR3, the DNA is TGTGCCAGCAGTTTATTGGCGGGGTTCGAGCAGTACTTC. Translated, it gives CASSLLAGFEQYF. The V call is TRBV28, the J call TRBJ2-7; tentative D call: TRBD2 (6 bases). V was shortened by 1 base and J by 6 bases, with 10 bases between the two germline ends. Germline-derived CDR1 and CDR2 are MDHEN and SYDVKM. This CDR3 region has 13 residues.

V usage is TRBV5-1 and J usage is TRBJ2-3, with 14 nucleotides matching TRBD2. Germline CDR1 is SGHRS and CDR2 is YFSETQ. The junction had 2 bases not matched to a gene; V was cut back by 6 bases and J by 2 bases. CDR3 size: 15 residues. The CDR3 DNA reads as TGCGCCAGCATGGGACTAGCGGGAGTCACAGATACGCAGTATTTT. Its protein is CASMGLAGVTDTQYF. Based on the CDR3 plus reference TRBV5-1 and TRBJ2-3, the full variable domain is KAGVTQTPRYLIKTRGQQVTLSCSPISGHRSVSWYQQTPGQGLQFLFEYFSETQRNKGNFPGRFSGRQFSNSRSEMNVSTLELGDSALYLCASMGLAGVTDTQYFGPGTRLTVL.

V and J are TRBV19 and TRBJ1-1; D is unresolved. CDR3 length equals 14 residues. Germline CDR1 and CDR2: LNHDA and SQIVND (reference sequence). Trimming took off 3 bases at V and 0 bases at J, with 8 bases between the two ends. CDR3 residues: CASSMARMNTEAFF. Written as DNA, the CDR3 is TGTGCCAGTAGTATGGCCAGAATGAACACTGAAGCTTTCTTT.

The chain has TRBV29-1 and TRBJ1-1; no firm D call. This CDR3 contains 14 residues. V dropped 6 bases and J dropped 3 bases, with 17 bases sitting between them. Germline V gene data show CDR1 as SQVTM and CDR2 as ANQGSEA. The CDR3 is CSVLNPVVHTEAFF. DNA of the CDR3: TGCAGCGTACTAAACCCGGTGGTGCACACTGAAGCTTTCTTT. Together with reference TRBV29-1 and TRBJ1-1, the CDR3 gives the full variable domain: SAVISQKPSRDICQRGTSLTIQCQVDSQVTMMFWYRQQPGQSLTLIATANQGSEATYESGFVIDKFPISRPNLTFSTLTVSNMSPEDSSIYLCSVLNPVVHTEAFFGQGTRLTVV.